The sequence of this T cell receptor (beta chain) was determined in a study of somatic mutations in cytotoxic T cells in rheumatoid arthritis. The repertoire was sequenced with immunoSEQ multiplex PCR; TCRdb's copy has only in-frame clones and lacks some. The data show some 6,500 clones, about three fifths seen once. Positive selection with magnetic beads achieved the isolation of CD4+ and CD8+ cells, followed by a flow cytometry check of purity. The CDR3 extends over 14 amino acids. Trimming took 7 bases from V and 6 from J, leaving 16 bases between them. Germline V gives CDR1 MNHNY, CDR2 SVGAGI (reference sequence).

The sample taken for sequencing was CD8+ T cells sorted from blood. The chain joins TRBV6-6 to TRBJ1-5; no clear D gene. The source is a woman between 40 and 50 years old in good health. The CDR3 nucleotides are TGTGCCAGCAACCCCGCGGGAGGGTCTCAGCCCCAGCATTTT. Its translation is CASNPAGGSQPQHF.